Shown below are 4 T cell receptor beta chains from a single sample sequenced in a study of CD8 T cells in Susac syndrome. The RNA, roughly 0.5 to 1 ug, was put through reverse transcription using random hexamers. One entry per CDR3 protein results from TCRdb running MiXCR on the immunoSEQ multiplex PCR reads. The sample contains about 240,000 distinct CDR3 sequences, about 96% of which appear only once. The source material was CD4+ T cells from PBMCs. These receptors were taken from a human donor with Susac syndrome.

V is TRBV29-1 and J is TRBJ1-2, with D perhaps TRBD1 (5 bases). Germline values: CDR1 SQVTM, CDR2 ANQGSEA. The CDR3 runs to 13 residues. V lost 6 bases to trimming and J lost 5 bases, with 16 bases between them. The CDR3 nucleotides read TGCAGCGTAGCGGGACGCCTGATTTATGGCTACACCTTC. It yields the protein CSVAGRLIYGYTF.

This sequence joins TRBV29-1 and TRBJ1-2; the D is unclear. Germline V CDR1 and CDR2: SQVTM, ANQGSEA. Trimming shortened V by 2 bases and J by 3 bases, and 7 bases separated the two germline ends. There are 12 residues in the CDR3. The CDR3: CSVETGDYGYTF. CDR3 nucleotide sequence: TGCAGCGTTGAAACGGGCGACTATGGCTACACCTTC.

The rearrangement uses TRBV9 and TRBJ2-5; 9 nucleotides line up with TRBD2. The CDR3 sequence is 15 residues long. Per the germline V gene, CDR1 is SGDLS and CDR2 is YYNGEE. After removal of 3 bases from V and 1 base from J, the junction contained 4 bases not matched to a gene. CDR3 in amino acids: CASSATSGPQETQYF. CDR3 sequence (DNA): TGTGCCAGCAGCGCCACTAGCGGGCCCCAAGAGACCCAGTACTTC.

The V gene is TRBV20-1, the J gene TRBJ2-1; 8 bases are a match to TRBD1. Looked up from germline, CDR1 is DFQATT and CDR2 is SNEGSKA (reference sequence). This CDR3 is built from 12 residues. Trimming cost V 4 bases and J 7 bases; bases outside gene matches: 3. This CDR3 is CSATNRGNEQFF. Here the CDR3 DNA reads TGCAGTGCTACCAACAGGGGGAATGAGCAGTTCTTC.